These 29 T cell receptor beta chains came from one sample sequenced in a study of cytomegalovirus exposure and HLA in healthy donors. This PCR relied on a set of 60 Vbeta primers and 13 Jbeta primers. Method: immunoSEQ multiplex PCR; TCRdb's copy keeps in-frame clones and lacks some. The sample has 100,000 to 150,000 clones, 60% to 80% seen once. What was sequenced was PBMCs. These receptors all come from a female donor in good health and CMV-seronegative.

The chain has TRBV5-6 and TRBJ2-7, with TRBD2 matching 9 bases. Trimming removed 2 bases from V and 4 bases from J; junction bases left unmatched: 7. CDR1 is SGHDT, CDR2 YYEEEE, per germline. CDR3 length equals 15 residues. The CDR3 nucleotides are TGTGCCAGCAGCTTCATAGCGGGAGCCGAATACGAGCAGTACTTC. It translates to CASSFIAGAEYEQYF. Full variable domain (outside the CDR3, taken from reference TRBV5-6 and TRBJ2-7): DAGVTQSPTHLIKTRGQQVTLRCSPKSGHDTVSWYQQALGQGPQFIFQYYEEEERQRGNFPDRFSGHQFPNYSSELNVNALLLGDSALYLCASSFIAGAEYEQYFGPGTRLTVT.

V gene TRBV4-3 combines with J gene TRBJ2-1; D gene unclear. Trimming pared 3 bases from V and 9 bases from J, leaving 12 bases between. The CDR3 spans 13 residues. Germline CDR1 LGHNA, CDR2 YSLEER. The chain's CDR3 is CASSQEPGGEQFF. CDR3 sequence (DNA): TGCGCCAGCAGCCAGGAACCCGGCGGTGAGCAGTTCTTC.

The chain links TRBV4-1 to TRBJ2-6; 10 bases are a match to TRBD1. J was trimmed by 0 bases and V by 4 bases; bases with no gene match: 3. This CDR3 region has 17 residues. CDR1 and CDR2 from the germline V gene are MGHRA and YSYEKL. The CDR3 is CASSPRTGGSGANVLTF. CDR3 DNA: TGCGCCAGCAGCCCTCGGACAGGGGGCTCTGGGGCCAACGTCCTGACTTTC.

The V call is TRBV2, the J call TRBJ2-1; maybe TRBD2 (5 bases). Trimming took off 6 bases at V and 9 bases at J, with 15 bases between the two ends. The CDR3 spans 13 residues. Germline CDR1 SNHLY, CDR2 FYNNEI. CDR3 sequence reads: CASRDGRGGEQFF. The CDR3 nucleotides are TGTGCCAGCAGGGACGGACGGGGTGGTGAGCAGTTCTTC.

The rearrangement joins TRBV19 to TRBJ2-1, with 7 bases fitting TRBD2. CDR1 and CDR2 from the germline V gene are LNHDA and SQIVND (reference sequence). The CDR3 runs to 16 residues. V lost 2 bases and J lost 6; bases outside the gene matches: 10. The CDR3 loop reads CASSIRGGSPSNEQFF. In nucleotides, the CDR3 is TGTGCCAGTAGTATAAGGGGCGGGAGCCCCTCCAATGAGCAGTTCTTC.

This sequence joins TRBV7-9 and TRBJ2-3, with a weak D call TRBD2 (5 bases). This CDR3 spans 17 amino acids. V was pared by 0 bases and J by 0 bases, with 13 bases between. Germline values: CDR1 SEHNR, CDR2 FQNEAQ (reference sequence). CDR3 in DNA: TGTGCCAGCAGCTTAGCGGGAGTCCCCTCTAGCACAGATACGCAGTATTTT. Protein product: CASSLAGVPSSTDTQYF.

J is TRBJ2-6 and V is TRBV6-1; 10 bases are a match to TRBD1. The ends lost 9 bases at V and 0 bases at J; junction bases unmatched: 2. The CDR3 is made up of 15 amino acids. Germline assignment: CDR1 MNHNS and CDR2 SASEGT. The CDR3 bases are TGTGCCAGTCGGGACAGGGGCTCTGGGGCCAACGTCCTGACTTTC. Its translation: CASRDRGSGANVLTF.

The V call is TRBV4-2, the J call TRBJ2-3; 9 bases line up with TRBD2. V was clipped by 1 base and J by 0 bases; unmatched bases: 5. The V gene's germline CDR1 is LGHNA and CDR2 YNFKEQ. The CDR3 loop spans 17 amino acids. The CDR3 DNA reads TGTGCCAGCAGCCAAGTAGTAGCGGGAGCTAGCACAGATACGCAGTATTTT. Its protein is CASSQVVAGASTDTQYF.

V gene TRBV28 combines with J gene TRBJ2-7; 7 positions agree with TRBD1. Germline loops: CDR1 MDHEN, CDR2 SYDVKM. The V and J ends lost 7 bases and 0 bases, in that order; junction bases with no gene match: 12. This CDR3 spans 16 amino acids. CDR3 in amino acids: CASTPGGAVNSYEQYF. CDR3 nucleotides: TGTGCCAGCACCCCAGGGGGAGCGGTAAACTCCTACGAGCAGTACTTC.

This clone showed up just a few times. This chain links TRBV28 with TRBJ2-7; 10 bases fit TRBD2. Looked up from germline, CDR1 is MDHEN and CDR2 is SYDVKM. The CDR3 has 16 residues. The J segment lost 3 bases and the V segment lost 1 base, leaving 6 bases of the junction unmatched. The CDR3 DNA follows: TGTGCCAGCAGTTTATACGGACTAGCGGAGAACTACGAGCAGTACTTC. Translating it yields CASSLYGLAENYEQYF.

CDR3 sequence: CASSPSPTNRVGNQPQHF. The CDR3 DNA follows: TGTGCCAGCAGCCCATCGCCCACGAACAGGGTGGGCAATCAGCCCCAGCATTTT. The chain links TRBV7-4 to TRBJ1-5, with D possibly matching TRBD1 (6 bases). Trimming took off 5 bases at V and 2 bases at J, with 22 bases between the two ends. CDR1 SGHVT and CDR2 SQSDAQ come from the germline V gene. The length of the CDR3 is 18 residues.

This clone was counted a single time. This CDR3 is CASIRTERPNYGYTF. CDR3 DNA sequence: TGCGCCAGCATCCGGACAGAACGACCTAACTATGGCTACACCTTC. V and J are TRBV10-1 and TRBJ1-2; TRBD1 might be the D (6 bases). The germline gives CDR1 WNHNN, CDR2 SYGVQD (reference sequence). The CDR3 contains 15 residues. V was cut by 7 bases and J by 0 bases, with 15 bases left in between.

This clone was detected a few times. The chain carries TRBV7-2 and TRBJ1-1, with TRBD1 matching 11 bases. CDR3 length: 15 residues. V was clipped by 6 bases and J by 3 bases; unmatched bases: 6. CDR1 and CDR2 (germline): SGHTA, FQGNSA. CDR3 residues: CASSRDRGADTEAFF. As DNA, the CDR3 is TGTGCCAGCAGTCGGGACAGGGGGGCAGACACTGAAGCTTTCTTT.

V and J are TRBV28 and TRBJ2-7, with 7 bases aligning to TRBD2. CDR3 length: 14 residues. The trim removed 6 bases at V and 4 bases at J, leaving 9 bases unmatched. The germline CDR1 and CDR2 sequences are MDHEN and SYDVKM. CDR3 region: CASSPSGMLYEQYF. The CDR3 DNA follows: TGTGCCAGCAGCCCCAGCGGGATGTTATACGAGCAGTACTTC.

This clone showed up just a few times. CDR3 sequence reads: CASSSVGTTNNEQFF. CDR3 DNA: TGCGCCAGCAGCTCGGTCGGGACTACCAACAATGAGCAGTTCTTC. The chain employs TRBV5-1 and TRBJ2-1; 7 nucleotides match TRBD2. CDR3 length equals 15 residues. The junction had 8 bases not matched to a gene; V was cut back by 3 bases and J by 5 bases. The germline V gene has CDR1 SGHRS and CDR2 YFSETQ.

The chain links TRBV29-1 to TRBJ1-5; D ambiguous. The CDR3 has 12 residues. The germline V and J ends were trimmed by 6 bases and 2 bases, with 8 bases remaining between them. Germline CDR1 is SQVTM and CDR2 is ANQGSEA. CDR3 region: CSVRAGNQPQHF. CDR3 DNA: TGCAGCGTCCGTGCGGGCAATCAGCCCCAGCATTTT.

V is TRBV18 and J is TRBJ2-7; 9 nucleotides line up with TRBD2. The V gene's germline CDR1 is KGHSH and CDR2 LQKENI. The ends lost 0 bases at V and 3 bases at J; junction bases unmatched: 6. The CDR3 sequence is 16 residues long. The CDR3 region is CASSPPKKREVYEQYF. The DNA for the CDR3 is TGTGCCAGCTCACCACCAAAAAAGCGGGAGGTCTACGAGCAGTACTTC.

This clone was seen a single time. V usage is TRBV20-1 and J usage is TRBJ2-5; the match to TRBD2 covers 7 bases. TRBJ2-7 matches the DNA end more closely, so the J call is doubtful. Germline values: CDR1 DFQATT, CDR2 SNEGSKA (reference sequence). The CDR3 runs 11 residues. The CDR3 DNA sequence: TGCAGTGCTTGGGGGGGTGACGAGCAGTACTTC. Translated, it gives CSAWGGDEQYF.

A word on this clone: Germline is not matched at one junction end, which may reflect a read error. The chain has TRBV6-4 and TRBJ2-1; 7 nucleotides align to TRBD2. In germline, CDR1 is MRHNA, CDR2 SNTAGT. The CDR3 contains 15 residues. The CDR3 sequence: CASNDLAVSYNEQFF. The CDR3 coding sequence is TGTGCCAGCAATGACCTAGCGGTCTCCTACAATGAGCAGTTCTTC.

This chain joins TRBV19 and TRBJ1-5; no clear D gene. CDR1 and CDR2 (germline): LNHDA, SQIVND (reference sequence). This CDR3 region has 15 residues. The V and J ends lost 3 bases and 0 bases respectively, with 9 bases between them. The DNA of the CDR3 is TGTGCCAGTAGTATTATGTTCTCTAGCAATCAGCCCCAGCATTTT. Its protein is CASSIMFSSNQPQHF.

V gene TRBV5-5 combines with J gene TRBJ2-2, with 8 bases that match TRBD2. The CDR3 length is 17 residues. V lost 3 bases and J lost 7; bases outside the gene matches: 14. CDR1 is SGHKS, CDR2 YYEKEE, per germline (reference sequence). The CDR3 region has the DNA TGTGCCAGCAGCTCCCTGAATAGCGGGAAGTTAGGCGGGGAGCTGTTTTTT. Translating gives CASSSLNSGKLGGELFF.

The V gene is TRBV6-1, the J gene TRBJ1-5; tentative D call: TRBD1 (6 bases). The V end was cut by 2 bases, the J end by 3 bases, with 11 bases between. The CDR3 runs to 15 residues. Germline V gene lookup returns CDR1 MNHNS and CDR2 SASEGT. The CDR3 DNA reads as TGTGCCAGCAGTGAACACAGGGAGTTCAATCAGCCCCAGCATTTT. Its protein is CASSEHREFNQPQHF.

The chain is built from TRBV6-1 and TRBJ2-5, with 9 bases that match TRBD1. V lost 5 bases to trimming and J lost 5 bases; unmatched junction nucleotides: 6. This CDR3 has 14 amino acids. Germline values: CDR1 MNHNS, CDR2 SASEGT. The CDR3 is CASSKDRGLETQYF. The CDR3 nucleotides are TGTGCCAGCAGTAAAGACAGGGGGTTGGAGACCCAGTACTTC.

This sequence joins TRBV28 and TRBJ2-5; a weak D match, TRBD2 (5 bases). Trimming shortened V by 10 bases and J by 1 base, and 16 bases separated the two germline ends. Germline V gene data show CDR1 as MDHEN and CDR2 as SYDVKM. The CDR3 has 14 residues. The CDR3 bases are TGTGCCACCGGGTGGGGAGTCTCCCAAGAGACCCAGTACTTC. This translates into CATGWGVSQETQYF. The entire variable domain, with the rest obtained from reference TRBV28 and TRBJ2-5, is as follows: DVKVTQSSRYLVKRTGEKVFLECVQDMDHENMFWYRQDPGLGLRLIYFSYDVKMKEKGDIPEGYSVSREKKERFSLILESASTNQTSMYLCATGWGVSQETQYFGPGTRLLVL.

V is TRBV30 and J is TRBJ2-1, with 12 bases identical to TRBD2. Germline values: CDR1 GTSNPN, CDR2 SVGIG (reference sequence). The V segment lost 2 bases and the J segment 3 bases; nucleotides outside the gene matches: 8. The CDR3 has 17 residues. As DNA, the CDR3 is TGTGCCTGGAGTAGGGTCTGGACTAGCGGGAACTACAATGAGCAGTTCTTC. Amino acids: CAWSRVWTSGNYNEQFF.

The CDR3 sequence is CASSGGTGEVGEQYF. The CDR3 coding sequence is TGTGCCAGCAGTGGGGGGACAGGGGAAGTCGGCGAGCAGTACTTC. The rearrangement uses TRBV9 and TRBJ2-7; the match to TRBD1 covers 10 bases. CDR1 is SGDLS and CDR2 is YYNGEE in the germline V gene. V dropped 5 bases and J dropped 6; count of bases not matched to a gene: 11. The CDR3 length is 15 residues.

This chain connects TRBV21-1 to TRBJ2-7; the D call in the table, TRBD1, was not verified against the DNA. TRBV21-1 is a pseudogene segment. The CDR3 sequence is 16 residues long. The CDR3 bases are TGTGCCAGCAGCACAACGTGGGACGGACAGTCCTACGAGCAGTACTTC. Translating it yields CASSTTWDGQSYEQYF.

The chain has TRBV7-9 and TRBJ2-5; perhaps TRBD1 as D (5 bases). With the DNA end fitting TRBJ2-7 better, the J assignment may be wrong. Germline V gives CDR1 SEHNR, CDR2 FQNEAQ (reference sequence). The CDR3 sequence is 15 residues long. CDR3 sequence reads: CASSRPSDSPYEQYF. In DNA, the CDR3 is TGTGCCAGCAGCCGACCCTCCGACAGTCCCTACGAGCAGTACTTC.

This clone turned up a few times. The chain links TRBV6-6 to TRBJ1-5, with 10 bases lining up with TRBD1. The CDR3 is made up of 16 amino acids. In germline, CDR1 is MNHNY, CDR2 SVGAGI (reference sequence). V was pared by 6 bases and J by 1 base, with 6 bases of the junction left unmatched. CDR3 DNA sequence: TGTGCCAGCAGGCTCGGGACAGGGGTAAGCAATCAGCCCCAGCATTTT. It specifies CASRLGTGVSNQPQHF.